The next 10 T cell receptor beta chains were all read from a single sample in a study of blood T cell repertoires in COVID-19. The protocol was immunoSEQ multiplex PCR, while the TCRdb copy is restricted to in-frame clones and leaves out a portion. The sample consists of 55,000 to 70,000 clones, 75% to 95% of them appearing once. Sample: peripheral blood. The receptor set was obtained from a man aged 35-49 years with COVID-19, enrolled during active disease.

The chain recombines TRBV2 with TRBJ2-1, with 10 bases that match TRBD2. The CDR3 sequence is 15 residues long. Unmatched junction bases numbered 8, after V lost 5 bases and J lost 7 bases. CDR1 is SNHLY and CDR2 is FYNNEI in the germline V gene. The CDR3 loop reads CASSLSSGGGNEQFF. Written as DNA, the CDR3 is TGTGCCAGCAGTTTGTCTAGCGGGGGCGGGAATGAGCAGTTCTTC.

The chain is built from TRBV18 and TRBJ1-5, with a tentative D call TRBD1 (5 bases). The CDR3 loop spans 13 amino acids. Germline values: CDR1 KGHSH, CDR2 LQKENI. The V and J ends lost 3 bases and 4 bases respectively, with 7 bases between them. The chain's CDR3 is CASSPGPNQPQHF. The CDR3 coding sequence is TGTGCCAGCTCACCGGGGCCTAATCAGCCCCAGCATTTT.

The chain has TRBV19 and TRBJ2-1; 11 nucleotides match TRBD2. Germline CDR1 and CDR2: LNHDA and SQIVND (reference sequence). The CDR3 extends over 14 amino acids. Unmatched junction bases numbered 11, after V lost 9 bases and J lost 10 bases. CDR3 amino acids: CASSSGGRFGEQFF. The CDR3, as DNA: TGTGCCAGCTCTAGCGGGGGGAGGTTTGGCGAGCAGTTCTTC.

This clone occurred once. The V and J genes are TRBV19 and TRBJ1-4; 7 bases are shared with TRBD1. Trimming took 5 bases from V and 0 from J; bases not matched to a gene: 3. The CDR3 runs 15 residues. Looked up from germline, CDR1 is LNHDA and CDR2 is SQIVND (reference sequence). The CDR3 region has the DNA TGTGCCAGTAGTTCAACAGGGGCAACTAATGAAAAACTGTTTTTT. It yields the protein CASSSTGATNEKLFF.

The chain links TRBV5-1 to TRBJ1-1, with TRBD1 identical over 10 bases. V shed 4 bases, J shed 1 base, and the junction held 7 bases outside the gene matches. Germline values: CDR1 SGHRS, CDR2 YFSETQ. The CDR3 runs to 16 residues. The CDR3 is CASSRGQGTPNTEAFF. CDR3 nucleotides: TGCGCCAGCAGCAGGGGACAGGGGACCCCGAACACTGAAGCTTTCTTT.

The chain links TRBV2 to TRBJ1-2; D not resolved. V lost 6 bases, J lost 4 bases, and 15 bases lay in between. The V gene's germline CDR1 is SNHLY and CDR2 FYNNEI. The CDR3 runs to 14 residues. This CDR3 reads CASSPANSGYGYTF. The CDR3 coding sequence is TGTGCCAGCAGCCCCGCTAACTCGGGCTATGGCTACACCTTC.

The chain couples TRBV18 to TRBJ2-7, with 7 bases matching TRBD1. The CDR3 is 15 residues long. The ends lost 4 bases at V and 2 bases at J; junction bases unmatched: 8. Germline V gene sequence: CDR1 KGHSH, CDR2 LQKENI. The CDR3 DNA follows: TGTGCCAGCTCACTCATGGGACAGCGTACCTACGAGCAGTACTTC. This gives the protein CASSLMGQRTYEQYF.

On this clone itself: One end of the junction fails to match germline, which may point to a read error. The chain combines TRBV28 with TRBJ1-4, with D maybe TRBD1 (6 bases). The germline V gene has CDR1 MDHEN and CDR2 SYDVKM. This CDR3 spans 11 amino acids. CDR3 sequence (DNA): TGTGCCAGCTCCCCTGGGGAGGGGGAGGTTTTT. Amino acids: CASSPGEGEVF.

J is TRBJ2-3 and V is TRBV4-1; 7 bases fit TRBD2. CDR1 and CDR2 from the germline V gene are MGHRA and YSYEKL. J lost 0 bases, V lost 1 base, and 7 bases had no gene match. This CDR3 region has 17 residues. The CDR3 nucleotides read TGCGCCAGCAGCCAAGTTGCCCAGCGGGGTAGCACAGATACGCAGTATTTT. This codes for CASSQVAQRGSTDTQYF.

This sequence joins TRBV11-2 and TRBJ2-5, with TRBD2 as a possible D gene (6 bases). CDR3 length: 14 amino acids. The V gene's germline CDR1 is SGHAT and CDR2 FQNNGV. Trimming shortened V by 3 bases and J by 5 bases, and 13 bases separated the two germline ends. DNA of the CDR3: TGTGCCAGCAGCTTCTCTCGGGAGAGCGAGACCCAGTACTTC. Encoded protein: CASSFSRESETQYF.